This T cell receptor (beta chain) is from a study of shared clonotypes between healthy human individuals (dated by TCRdb to the early 2020s). A note on the overall study: Three men and two women, aged 18 to 49 years, made up the cohort. For each donor, CD4 naive and CD4 memory were each run on three plates, CD8 naive on two plates, and CD8 memory on one plate. To estimate repertoire size and how much clonotype sharing occurs between individuals, the study deeply sequenced the blood TCR repertoires of 4 to 6 healthy adults. To increase sequencing depth and limit assay-specific biases, TCR repertoire library preparation and sequencing were carried out by different laboratories using diverse techniques. Per donor, leukapheresis produced somewhere between about 0.9 and 9.5 billion PBMCs.

TCR CDR3 regions were amplified from genomic DNA by multiplex PCR using the deep immunoSEQ assay. Genomic DNA extracted from each cell subset was distributed evenly over all wells of several immunoSEQ 96-well plates, and each plate served as one replicate. For sorted subsets, around 200 ng genomic DNA, equal to 30,000 to 35,000 T cell genomes, was loaded into each replicate PCR. The purified libraries were quantified using a Qubit 3.0 fluorometer, sized with a Bioanalyzer 2100, and then quantified again using the KAPA Library Quantification kit. Every immunoSEQ 96-well plate was sequenced on a dedicated single-read 150-cycle Illumina NextSeq 550 flow cell. From the authors' description of their analysis: Because only junctional sequences without quality scores were contained in the immunoSEQ output, filtering matching that applied to full-length reads could not be performed. To assign V/J genes and CDR3, sequences were annotated against IMGT germline references using PyIR, a Python wrapper for IgBLAST v1.9. Reads were removed for weak V/J assignments (E-value above 1e-6), missing CDR3, stop codons, out-of-frame junctions, or ambiguous translated residues. A V3J clonotype was defined by an identical inferred V gene, J gene, and CDR3 amino acid sequence. Percentage overlap between repertoires was computed as shared unique clonotypes divided by the size of the smaller repertoire. RTK rarefaction, the Chao1 estimator, and Recon v2.1 estimates of unobserved clonotypes were used to assess repertoire richness. For all TCRbeta clonotypes obtained by the gDNA method from several donors, generation probabilities were computed with OLGA. TCRdb carries this immuneACCESS record with in-frame sequences only. Its versions omit some clonotypes, under half of them owing to an unresolved V gene in the studies checked, with the rest unexplained. V and J calls plus clone size are reproduced from that table; the DNA served to infer D and trimming. The sample table records about 580,000 clones; 95% to 98% of these occur just once. The top ten clonotypes cover approximately 0.33% of the sample.

CD8 naive samples were CD45RO-negative cells positively selected for CCR7, giving a CD45RA+CCR7+ population that excluded TemRA cells. Healthy HIV-negative adults with no recently reported acute infections or vaccinations were included as donors. All donors were Caucasian adults living in Nashville, Tennessee, USA. After blood collection by leukapheresis, PBMCs were isolated using Ficoll-Histopaque density gradient centrifugation and then cryopreserved in the vapor phase of liquid nitrogen. Purity and quantity of every magnetically sorted T cell population were checked by analytical flow cytometry. Genomic DNA was isolated from each sorted fraction and quantified by UV absorbance on a Nanodrop 2000c. V loses 5 bases of germline sequence and J loses 0 bases, and the interval between the two ends is 15 bases. The CDR3 numbers 16 residues from cysteine through phenylalanine. This entry keeps only the CDR3 DNA: 48 bases, framed from base 1. From a lookup of the germline V gene, CDR1 and CDR2 are SGHAT and FQNNGV.

In regard to this clone: Its recognized antigen is unknown. Qualities for individual bases were not recorded, and no much larger clone is one base off.

Broad study findings and their caveats: Clonotypes shared by all four sorted-subset donors showed higher generation probabilities than non-shared clonotypes. Incomplete sequencing was indicated by rarefaction of sorted-subset datasets, despite the large sequencing depth. The genetic and exposure-history diversity represented was limited by the small number of donors. Across a handful of donors, around 5% of naive CD4, 3% to 4% of naive CD8, roughly 2.2% of memory CD4, and roughly 0.4% of memory CD8 clonotypes were shared. Larger estimated clonotype richness was generally found for naive subsets than for memory subsets. Based on pairwise subsampling, the degree of clonotype sharing among donors was expected to be affected by sequencing depth. Sampling was restricted to blood, and TCR repertoires in tissues likely differ from the TCR repertoires found in blood.

This TCR was sampled from a man aged 30-40 years in good health. Sequencing was done on a sample of naive CD8+ T cells sorted from blood. The cell subset or site label for this specimen denotes: CD45RA+CCR7+. The chain is assembled from TRBV11-2 and TRBJ2-3; a tentative D match to TRBD2 spans 5 bases. The CDR3 region reads CASSRFSRASTDTQYF. In nucleotides, the sequence is TGTGCCAGCAGCCGGTTCTCGCGGGCGAGCACAGATACGCAGTATTTT.